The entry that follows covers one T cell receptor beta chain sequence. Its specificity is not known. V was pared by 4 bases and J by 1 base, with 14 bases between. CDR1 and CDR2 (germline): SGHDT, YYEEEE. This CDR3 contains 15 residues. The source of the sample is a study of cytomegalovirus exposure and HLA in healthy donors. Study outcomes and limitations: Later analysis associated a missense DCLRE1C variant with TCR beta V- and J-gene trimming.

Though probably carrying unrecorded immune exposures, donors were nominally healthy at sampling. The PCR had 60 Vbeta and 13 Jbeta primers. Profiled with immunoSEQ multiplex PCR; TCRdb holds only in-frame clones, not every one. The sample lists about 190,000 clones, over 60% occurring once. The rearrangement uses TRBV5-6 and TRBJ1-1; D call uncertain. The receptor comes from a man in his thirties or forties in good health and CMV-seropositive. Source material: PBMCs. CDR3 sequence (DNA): TGTGCCAGCAGCCACCCCTCGGCAGGGAACACTGAAGCTTTCTTT. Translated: CASSHPSAGNTEAFF. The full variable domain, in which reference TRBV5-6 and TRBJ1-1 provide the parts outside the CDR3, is DAGVTQSPTHLIKTRGQQVTLRCSPKSGHDTVSWYQQALGQGPQFIFQYYEEEERQRGNFPDRFSGHQFPNYSSELNVNALLLGDSALYLCASSHPSAGNTEAFFGQGTRLTVV.